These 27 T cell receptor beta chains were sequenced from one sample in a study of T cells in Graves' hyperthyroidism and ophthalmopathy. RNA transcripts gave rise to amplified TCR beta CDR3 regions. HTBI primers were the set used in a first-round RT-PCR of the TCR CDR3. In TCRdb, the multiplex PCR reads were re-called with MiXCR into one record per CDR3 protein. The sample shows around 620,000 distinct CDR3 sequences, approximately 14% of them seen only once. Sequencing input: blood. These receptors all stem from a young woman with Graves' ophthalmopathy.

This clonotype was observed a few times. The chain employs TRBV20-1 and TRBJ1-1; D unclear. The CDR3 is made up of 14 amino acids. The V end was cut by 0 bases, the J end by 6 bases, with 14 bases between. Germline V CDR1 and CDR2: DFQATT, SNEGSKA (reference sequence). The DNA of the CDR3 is TGCAGTGCTAGAGAGTACCACAGATCTCCTGAAGCTTTCTTT. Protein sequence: CSAREYHRSPEAFF.

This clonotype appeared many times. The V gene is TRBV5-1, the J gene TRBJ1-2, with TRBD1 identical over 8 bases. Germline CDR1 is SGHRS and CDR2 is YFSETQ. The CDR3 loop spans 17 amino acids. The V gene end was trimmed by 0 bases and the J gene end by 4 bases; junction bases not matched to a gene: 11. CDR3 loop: CASSLELLGGQAYGYTF. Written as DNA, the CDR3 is TGCGCCAGCAGCTTGGAACTTCTGGGGGGACAGGCCTATGGCTACACCTTC.

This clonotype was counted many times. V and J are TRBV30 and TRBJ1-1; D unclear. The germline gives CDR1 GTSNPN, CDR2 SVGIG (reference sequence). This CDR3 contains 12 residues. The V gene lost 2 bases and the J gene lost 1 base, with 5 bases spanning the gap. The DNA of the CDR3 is TGTGCCTGGAGTCCCCAGAACACTGAAGCTTTCTTT. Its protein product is CAWSPQNTEAFF.

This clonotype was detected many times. The DNA of the CDR3 is TGCAGTGCTAGAGATCGGTCTTCGGCTGGGGATACGCAGTATTTT. This translates into CSARDRSSAGDTQYF. The chain recombines TRBV20-1 with TRBJ2-3; no clear D gene. Germline-derived CDR1 and CDR2 are DFQATT and SNEGSKA (reference sequence). CDR3 length equals 15 residues. V lost 0 bases and J lost 6, with 16 bases in between.

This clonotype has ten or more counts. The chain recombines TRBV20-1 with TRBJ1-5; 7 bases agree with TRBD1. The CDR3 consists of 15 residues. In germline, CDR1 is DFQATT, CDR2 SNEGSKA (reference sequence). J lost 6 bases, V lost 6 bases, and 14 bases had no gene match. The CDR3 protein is CSAIVPDRAGQPQHF. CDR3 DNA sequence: TGCAGTGCCATTGTTCCTGACAGGGCCGGTCAGCCCCAGCATTTT.

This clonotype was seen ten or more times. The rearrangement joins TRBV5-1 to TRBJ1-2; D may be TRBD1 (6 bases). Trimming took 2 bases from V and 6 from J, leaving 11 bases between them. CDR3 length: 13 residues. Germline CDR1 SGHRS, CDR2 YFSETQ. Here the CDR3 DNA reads TGCGCCAGCAGCTTTGACAGGTTGGATGGCTACACCTTC. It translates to CASSFDRLDGYTF.

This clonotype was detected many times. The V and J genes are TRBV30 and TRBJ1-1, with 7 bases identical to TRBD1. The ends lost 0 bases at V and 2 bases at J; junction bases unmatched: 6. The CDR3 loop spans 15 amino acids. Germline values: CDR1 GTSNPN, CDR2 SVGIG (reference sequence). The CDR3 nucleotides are TGTGCCTGGAGTGTAGGGGACAGAGTCAACACTGAAGCTTTCTTT. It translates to CAWSVGDRVNTEAFF.

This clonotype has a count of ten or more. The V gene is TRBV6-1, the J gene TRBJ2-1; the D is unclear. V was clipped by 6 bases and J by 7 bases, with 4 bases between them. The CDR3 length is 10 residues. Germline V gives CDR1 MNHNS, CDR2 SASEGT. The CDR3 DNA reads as TGTGCCAGCAGCCCTAATGAGCAGTTCTTC. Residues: CASSPNEQFF.

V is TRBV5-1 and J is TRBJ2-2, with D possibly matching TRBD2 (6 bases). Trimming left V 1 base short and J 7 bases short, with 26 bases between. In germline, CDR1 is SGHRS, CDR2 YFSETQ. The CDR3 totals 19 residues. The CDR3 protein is CASSLFFQMSGLNGGELFF. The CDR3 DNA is TGCGCCAGCAGCTTGTTTTTCCAAATGAGCGGGCTTAACGGCGGGGAGCTGTTTTTT. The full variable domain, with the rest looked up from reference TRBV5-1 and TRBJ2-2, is KAGVTQTPRYLIKTRGQQVTLSCSPISGHRSVSWYQQTPGQGLQFLFEYFSETQRNKGNFPGRFSGRQFSNSRSEMNVSTLELGDSALYLCASSLFFQMSGLNGGELFFGEGSRLTVL.

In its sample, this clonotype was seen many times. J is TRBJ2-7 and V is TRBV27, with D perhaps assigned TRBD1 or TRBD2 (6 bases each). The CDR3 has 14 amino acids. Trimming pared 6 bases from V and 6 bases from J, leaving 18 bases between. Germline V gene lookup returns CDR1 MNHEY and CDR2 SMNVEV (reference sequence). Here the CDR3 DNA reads TGTGCCAGCAGCTCCAGGGGAGGCCGGGGCGAGCAGTACTTC. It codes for CASSSRGGRGEQYF.

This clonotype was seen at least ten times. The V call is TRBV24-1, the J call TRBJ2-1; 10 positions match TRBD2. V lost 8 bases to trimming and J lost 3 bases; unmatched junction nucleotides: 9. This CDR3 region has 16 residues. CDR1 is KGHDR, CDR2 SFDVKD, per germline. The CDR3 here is CATTASGRGLYNEQFF. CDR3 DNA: TGTGCCACCACCGCTAGCGGGAGAGGGCTCTACAATGAGCAGTTCTTC.

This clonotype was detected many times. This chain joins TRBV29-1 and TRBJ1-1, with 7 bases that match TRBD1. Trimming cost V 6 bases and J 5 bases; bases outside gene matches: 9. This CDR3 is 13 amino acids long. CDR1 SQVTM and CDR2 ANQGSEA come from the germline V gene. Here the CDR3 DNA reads TGCAGCGTCGGAACAGGGGTGGGAACTGAAGCTTTCTTT. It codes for CSVGTGVGTEAFF.

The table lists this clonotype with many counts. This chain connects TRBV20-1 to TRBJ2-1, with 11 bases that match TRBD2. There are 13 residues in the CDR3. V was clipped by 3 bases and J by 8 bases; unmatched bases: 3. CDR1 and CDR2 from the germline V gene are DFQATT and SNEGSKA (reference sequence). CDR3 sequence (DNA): TGCAGTGCTAGCCTAGCGGGAGGTCATGAGCAGTTCTTC. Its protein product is CSASLAGGHEQFF.

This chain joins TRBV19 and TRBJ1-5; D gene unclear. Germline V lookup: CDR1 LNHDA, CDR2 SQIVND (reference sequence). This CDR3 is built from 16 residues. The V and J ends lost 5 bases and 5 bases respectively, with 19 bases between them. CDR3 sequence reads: CASSLLRRPRDQPQHF. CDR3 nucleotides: TGTGCCAGTAGTCTCTTGCGCAGGCCGCGGGATCAGCCCCAGCATTTT.

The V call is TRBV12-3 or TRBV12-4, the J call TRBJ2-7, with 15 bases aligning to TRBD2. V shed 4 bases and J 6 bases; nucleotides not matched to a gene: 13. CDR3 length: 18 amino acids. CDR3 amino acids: CASSWTSGRARPPTEQYF. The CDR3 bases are TGTGCCAGCAGTTGGACTAGCGGGAGGGCCCGCCCCCCTACCGAGCAGTACTTC.

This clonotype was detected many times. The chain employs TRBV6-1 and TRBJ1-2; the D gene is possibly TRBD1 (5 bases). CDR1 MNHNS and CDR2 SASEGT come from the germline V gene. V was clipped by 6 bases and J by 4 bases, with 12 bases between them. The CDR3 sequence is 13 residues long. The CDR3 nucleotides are TGTGCCAGCAGCCGCGACAGTTTCTATGGCTACACCTTC. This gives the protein CASSRDSFYGYTF.

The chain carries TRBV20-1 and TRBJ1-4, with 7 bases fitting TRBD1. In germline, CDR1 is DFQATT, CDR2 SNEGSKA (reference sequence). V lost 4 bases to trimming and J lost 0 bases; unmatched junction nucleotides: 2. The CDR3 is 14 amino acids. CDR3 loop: CSAKGTATNEKLFF. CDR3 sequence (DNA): TGCAGTGCTAAGGGGACAGCAACTAATGAAAAACTGTTTTTT.

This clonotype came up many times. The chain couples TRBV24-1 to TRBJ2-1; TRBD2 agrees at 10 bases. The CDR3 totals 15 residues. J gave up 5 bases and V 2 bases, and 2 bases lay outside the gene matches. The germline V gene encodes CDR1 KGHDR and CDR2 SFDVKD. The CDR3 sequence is CATSDWTSGDNEQFF. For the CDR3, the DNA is TGTGCCACCAGTGATTGGACTAGCGGCGACAATGAGCAGTTCTTC.

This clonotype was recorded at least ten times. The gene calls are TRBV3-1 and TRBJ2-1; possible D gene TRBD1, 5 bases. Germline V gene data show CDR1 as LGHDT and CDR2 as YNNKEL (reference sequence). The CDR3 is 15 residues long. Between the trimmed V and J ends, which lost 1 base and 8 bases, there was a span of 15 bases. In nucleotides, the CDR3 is TGTGCCAGCAGCCAAGGACCCAGGGTATGGGATGAGCAGTTCTTC. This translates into CASSQGPRVWDEQFF.

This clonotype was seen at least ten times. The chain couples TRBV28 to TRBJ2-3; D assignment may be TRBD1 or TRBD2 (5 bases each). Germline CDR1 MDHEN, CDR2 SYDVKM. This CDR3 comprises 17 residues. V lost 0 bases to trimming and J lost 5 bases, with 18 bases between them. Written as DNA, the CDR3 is TGTGCCAGCAGTTTATGGCATCTGAGGGGAAAAGGAGATACGCAGTATTTT. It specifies CASSLWHLRGKGDTQYF.

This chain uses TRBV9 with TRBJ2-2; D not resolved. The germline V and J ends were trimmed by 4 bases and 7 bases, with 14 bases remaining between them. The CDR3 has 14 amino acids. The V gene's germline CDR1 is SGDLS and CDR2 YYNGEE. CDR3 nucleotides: TGTGCCAGCAGCCCTGGTAGGGCCATCGGGGAGCTGTTTTTT. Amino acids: CASSPGRAIGELFF.

In DNA form, the CDR3 reads TGTGCCAGCAGCTTAGACGGGACAGGGGGCTTCGGGCAGTTCTTC. Encoded protein: CASSLDGTGGFGQFF. The chain combines TRBV11-2 with TRBJ2-1; TRBD1 matches 12 bases. This CDR3 comprises 15 residues. Germline-derived CDR1 and CDR2 are SGHAT and FQNNGV. The junction had 6 bases not matched to a gene; V was cut back by 0 bases and J by 12 bases. Drawing the rest from reference TRBV11-2 and TRBJ2-1, the complete variable domain is EAGVAQSPRYKIIEKRQSVAFWCNPISGHATLYWYQQILGQGPKLLIQFQNNGVVDDSQLPKDRFSAERLKGVDSTLKIQPAKLEDSAVYLCASSLDGTGGFGQFFGPGTRLTVL.

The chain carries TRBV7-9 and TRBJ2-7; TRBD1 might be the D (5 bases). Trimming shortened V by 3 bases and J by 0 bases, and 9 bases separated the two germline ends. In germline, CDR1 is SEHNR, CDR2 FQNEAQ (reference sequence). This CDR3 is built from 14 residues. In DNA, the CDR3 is TGTGCCAGCAGCTTTACAGGATTCTCCTACGAGCAGTACTTC. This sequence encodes CASSFTGFSYEQYF.

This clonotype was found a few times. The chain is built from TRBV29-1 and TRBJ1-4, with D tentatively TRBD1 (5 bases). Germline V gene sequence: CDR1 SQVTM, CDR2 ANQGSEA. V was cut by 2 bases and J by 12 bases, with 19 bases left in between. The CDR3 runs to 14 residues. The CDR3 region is CSVERWDSMKELFF. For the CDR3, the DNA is TGCAGCGTTGAAAGGTGGGACTCAATGAAGGAACTGTTTTTT.

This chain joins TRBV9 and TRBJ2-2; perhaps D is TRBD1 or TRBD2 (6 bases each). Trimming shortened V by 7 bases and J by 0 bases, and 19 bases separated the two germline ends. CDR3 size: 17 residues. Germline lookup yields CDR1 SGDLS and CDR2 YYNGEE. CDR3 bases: TGTGCCAGCTCTCGCAGTAGGGGGAGGACGAACACCGGGGAGCTGTTTTTT. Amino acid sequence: CASSRSRGRTNTGELFF.

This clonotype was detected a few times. The CDR3 spells CSARAASGRRDCYEQYF. The CDR3 DNA sequence: TGCAGTGCTAGAGCGGCTAGCGGGAGGAGGGACTGCTACGAGCAGTACTTC. The genes are TRBV20-1 and TRBJ2-7; 11 bases line up with TRBD2. CDR3 length: 17 residues. Per the germline V gene, CDR1 is DFQATT and CDR2 is SNEGSKA (reference sequence). V shed 1 base, J shed 3 bases, and the junction held 11 bases outside the gene matches.

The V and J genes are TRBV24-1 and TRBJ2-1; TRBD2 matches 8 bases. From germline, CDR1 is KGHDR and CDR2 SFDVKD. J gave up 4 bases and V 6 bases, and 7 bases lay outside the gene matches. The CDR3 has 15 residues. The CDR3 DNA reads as TGTGCCACCAGTCGGGAGACTAGCGTTTACAATGAGCAGTTCTTC. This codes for CATSRETSVYNEQFF.